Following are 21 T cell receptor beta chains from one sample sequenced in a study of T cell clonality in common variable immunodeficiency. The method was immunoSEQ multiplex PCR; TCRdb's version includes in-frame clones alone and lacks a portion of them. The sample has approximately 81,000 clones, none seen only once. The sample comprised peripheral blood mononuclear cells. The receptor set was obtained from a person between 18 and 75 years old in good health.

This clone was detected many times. The sequenced part of the CDR3 DNA is TGCGCCAGCAGCTTGGCCCTTGAG. Amino acids: CASSLALE. In full, the CDR3 is CASSLALEQFF. The chain joins TRBV5-1 to TRBJ2-1, with D uncertain. Coverage ceases 3 residues before the CDR3 finishes, and the germline J gene fills in the end. Trimming left V 0 bases short and J 9 bases short, with 4 bases between. Per the germline V gene, CDR1 is SGHRS and CDR2 is YFSETQ. CDR3 size: 11 residues.

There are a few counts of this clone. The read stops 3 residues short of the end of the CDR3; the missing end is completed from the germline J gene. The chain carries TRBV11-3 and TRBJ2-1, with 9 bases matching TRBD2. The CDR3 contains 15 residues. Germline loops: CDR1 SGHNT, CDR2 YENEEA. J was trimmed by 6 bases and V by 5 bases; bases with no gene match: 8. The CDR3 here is CASSPIAGVINEQFF. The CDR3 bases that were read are TGTGCCAGCAGCCCGATAGCGGGAGTTATCAATGAG.

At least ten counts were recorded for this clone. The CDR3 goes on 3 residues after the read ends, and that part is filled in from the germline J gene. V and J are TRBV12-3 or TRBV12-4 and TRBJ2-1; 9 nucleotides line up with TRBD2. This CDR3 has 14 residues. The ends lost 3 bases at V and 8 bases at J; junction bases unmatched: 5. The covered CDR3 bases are TGTGCCAGCAGTTTGGCGGGAGGGGGCTATGAG. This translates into CASSLAGGGYE. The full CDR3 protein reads CASSLAGGGYEQFF.

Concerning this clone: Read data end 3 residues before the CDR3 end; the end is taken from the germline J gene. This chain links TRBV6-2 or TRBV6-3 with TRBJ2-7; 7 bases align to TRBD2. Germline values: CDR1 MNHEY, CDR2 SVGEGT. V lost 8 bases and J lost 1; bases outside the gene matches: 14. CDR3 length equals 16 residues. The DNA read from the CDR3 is TGTGCCAGCTCCCCCCCCGGGACTATTTCATCCTACGAG. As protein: CASSPPGTISSYE. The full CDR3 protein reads CASSPPGTISSYEQYF.

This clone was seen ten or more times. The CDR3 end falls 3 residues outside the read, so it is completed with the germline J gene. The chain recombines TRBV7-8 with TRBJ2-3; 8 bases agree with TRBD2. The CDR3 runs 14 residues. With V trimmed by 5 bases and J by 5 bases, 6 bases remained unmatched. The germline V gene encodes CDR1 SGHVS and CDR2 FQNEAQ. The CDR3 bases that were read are TGTGCCAGCAGCATCAGCGGGAGTGGAGATACG. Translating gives CASSISGSGDT. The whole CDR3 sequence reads CASSISGSGDTQYF.

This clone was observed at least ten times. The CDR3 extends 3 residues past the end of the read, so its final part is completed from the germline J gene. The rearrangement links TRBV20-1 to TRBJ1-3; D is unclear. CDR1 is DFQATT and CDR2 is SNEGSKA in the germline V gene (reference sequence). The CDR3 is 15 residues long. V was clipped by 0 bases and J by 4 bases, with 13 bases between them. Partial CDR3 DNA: TGCAGTGCTAGAGAAGGTAGCCTCCCGGGAAACACC. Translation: CSAREGSLPGNT. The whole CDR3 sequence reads CSAREGSLPGNTIYF.

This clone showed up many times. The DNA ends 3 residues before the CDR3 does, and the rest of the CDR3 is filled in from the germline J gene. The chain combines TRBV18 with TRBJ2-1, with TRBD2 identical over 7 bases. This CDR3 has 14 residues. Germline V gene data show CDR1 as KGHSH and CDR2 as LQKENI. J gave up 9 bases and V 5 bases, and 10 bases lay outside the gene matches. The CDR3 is CASSSGPPGGEQFF. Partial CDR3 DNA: TGTGCCAGCTCAAGCGGACCTCCGGGAGGTGAG.

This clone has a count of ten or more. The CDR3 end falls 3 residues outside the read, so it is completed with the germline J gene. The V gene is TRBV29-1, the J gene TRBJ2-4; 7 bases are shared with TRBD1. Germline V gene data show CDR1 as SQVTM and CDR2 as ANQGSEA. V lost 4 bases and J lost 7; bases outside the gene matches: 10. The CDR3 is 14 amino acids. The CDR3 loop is CSVVEGGSANIQYF. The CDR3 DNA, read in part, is TGCAGCGTTGTGGAAGGGGGCTCGGCGAACATT.

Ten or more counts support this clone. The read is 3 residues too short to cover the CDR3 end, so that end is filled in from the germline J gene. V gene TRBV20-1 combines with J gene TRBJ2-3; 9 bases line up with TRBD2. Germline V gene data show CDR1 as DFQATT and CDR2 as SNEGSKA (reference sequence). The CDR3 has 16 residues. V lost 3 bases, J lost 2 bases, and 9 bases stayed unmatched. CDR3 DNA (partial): TGCAGTGCTAGGGACCGGACTAGCGCCCTCACAGATACG. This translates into CSARDRTSALTDT. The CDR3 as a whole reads CSARDRTSALTDTQYF.

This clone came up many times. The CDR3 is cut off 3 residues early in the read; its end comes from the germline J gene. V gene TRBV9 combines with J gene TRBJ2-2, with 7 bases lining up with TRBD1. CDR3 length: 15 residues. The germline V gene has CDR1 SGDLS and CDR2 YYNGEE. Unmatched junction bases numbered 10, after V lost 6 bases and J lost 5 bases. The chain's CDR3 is CASTARGGYTGELFF. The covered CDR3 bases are TGTGCCAGCACCGCGAGAGGGGGCTATACCGGGGAG.

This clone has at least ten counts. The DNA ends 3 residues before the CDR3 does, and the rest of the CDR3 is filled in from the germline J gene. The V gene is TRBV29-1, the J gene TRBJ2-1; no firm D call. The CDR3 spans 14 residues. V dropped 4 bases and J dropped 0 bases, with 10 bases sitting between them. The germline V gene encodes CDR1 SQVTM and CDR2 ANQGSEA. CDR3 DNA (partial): TGCAGCGTTGTTGCGTTAAACTCCTACAATGAG. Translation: CSVVALNSYNE. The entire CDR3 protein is CSVVALNSYNEQFF.

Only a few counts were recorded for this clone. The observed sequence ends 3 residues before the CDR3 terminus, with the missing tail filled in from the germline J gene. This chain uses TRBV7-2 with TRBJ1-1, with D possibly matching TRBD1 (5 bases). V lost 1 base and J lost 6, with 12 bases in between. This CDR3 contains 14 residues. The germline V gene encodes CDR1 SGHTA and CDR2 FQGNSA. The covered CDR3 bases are TGTGCCAGCAGCTTAGAAAGGGGATCGGCTGAA. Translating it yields CASSLERGSAE. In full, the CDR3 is CASSLERGSAEAFF.

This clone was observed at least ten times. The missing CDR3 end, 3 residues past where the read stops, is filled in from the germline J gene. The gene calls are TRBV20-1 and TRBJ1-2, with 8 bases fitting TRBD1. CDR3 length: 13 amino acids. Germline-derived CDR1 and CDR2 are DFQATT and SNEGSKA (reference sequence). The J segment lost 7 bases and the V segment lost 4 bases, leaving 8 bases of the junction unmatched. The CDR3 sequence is CSAKDTDRAGYTF. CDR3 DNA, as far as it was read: TGCAGTGCTAAGGACACGGACAGGGCTGGC.

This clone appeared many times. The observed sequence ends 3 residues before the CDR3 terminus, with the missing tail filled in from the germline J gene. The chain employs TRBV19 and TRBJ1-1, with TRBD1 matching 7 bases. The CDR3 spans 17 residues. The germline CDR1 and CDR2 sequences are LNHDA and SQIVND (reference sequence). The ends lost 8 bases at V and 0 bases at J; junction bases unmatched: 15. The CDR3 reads CASGPGQAEDMNTEAFF. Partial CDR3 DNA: TGTGCCAGTGGCCCCGGACAGGCTGAGGACATGAACACTGAA. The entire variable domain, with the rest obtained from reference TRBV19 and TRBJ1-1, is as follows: DGGITQSPKYLFRKEGQNVTLSCEQNLNHDAMYWYRQDPGQGLRLIYYSQIVNDFQKGDIAEGYSVSREKKESFPLTVTSAQKNPTAFYLCASGPGQAEDMNTEAFFGQGTRLTVV.

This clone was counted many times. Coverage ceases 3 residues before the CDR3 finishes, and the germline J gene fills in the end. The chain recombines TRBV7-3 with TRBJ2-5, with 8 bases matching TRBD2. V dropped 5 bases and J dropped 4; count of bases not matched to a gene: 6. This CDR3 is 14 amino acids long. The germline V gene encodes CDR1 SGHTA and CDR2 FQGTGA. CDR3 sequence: CASSKSGSGETQYF. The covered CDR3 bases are TGTGCCAGCAGCAAGAGCGGGAGCGGAGAGACC.

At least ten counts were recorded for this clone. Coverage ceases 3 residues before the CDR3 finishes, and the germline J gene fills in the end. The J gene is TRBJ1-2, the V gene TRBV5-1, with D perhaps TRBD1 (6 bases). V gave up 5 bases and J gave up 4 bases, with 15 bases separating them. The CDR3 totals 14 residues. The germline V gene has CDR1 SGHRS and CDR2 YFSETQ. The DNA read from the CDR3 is TGCGCCAGCAGGAATAGTGGGGGCCCCTATGGC. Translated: CASRNSGGPYG. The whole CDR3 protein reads CASRNSGGPYGYTF.

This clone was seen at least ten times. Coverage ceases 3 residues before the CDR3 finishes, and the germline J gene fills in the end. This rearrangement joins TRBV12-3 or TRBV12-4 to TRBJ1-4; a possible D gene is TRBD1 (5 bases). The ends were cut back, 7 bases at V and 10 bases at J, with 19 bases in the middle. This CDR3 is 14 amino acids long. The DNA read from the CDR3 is TGTGCCAGCACCCCGGGACTTCATCTTGGAAAA. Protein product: CASTPGLHLGK. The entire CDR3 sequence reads CASTPGLHLGKLFF.

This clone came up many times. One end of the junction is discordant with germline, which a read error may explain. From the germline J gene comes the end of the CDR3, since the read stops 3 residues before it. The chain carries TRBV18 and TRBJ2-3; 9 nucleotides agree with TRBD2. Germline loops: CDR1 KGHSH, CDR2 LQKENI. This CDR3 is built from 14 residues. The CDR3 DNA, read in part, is TGTGCCAGCTCACCTGGGACTAGCAAAGATACG. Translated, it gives CASSPGTSKDT. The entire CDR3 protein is CASSPGTSKDTQYF. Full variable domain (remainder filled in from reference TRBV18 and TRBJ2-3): NAGVMQNPRHLVRRRGQEARLRCSPMKGHSHVYWYRQLPEEGLKFMVYLQKENIIDESGMPKERFSAEFPKEGPSILRIQQVVRGDSAAYFCASSPGTSKDTQYFGPGTRLTVL.

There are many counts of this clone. The CDR3 loop reads CSASSGPEAFF. The covered CDR3 bases are TGCAGTGCTTCTTCAGGCCCTGAA. V is TRBV20-1 and J is TRBJ1-1, with D hard to call. Read sequence stops 3 residues before the CDR3 end, and the germline J gene provides the missing end. Trimming removed 5 bases at V and 6 bases at J, with 10 bases between. Germline lookup yields CDR1 DFQATT and CDR2 SNEGSKA (reference sequence). The CDR3 consists of 11 residues.

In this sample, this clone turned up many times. The CDR3 here is CAGGTGDTDTQYF. Incomplete CDR3 DNA: TGCGCCGGAGGGACAGGCGACACAGATACG. The chain joins TRBV5-1 to TRBJ2-3, with TRBD1 matching 8 bases. The DNA ends 3 residues before the CDR3 does, and the rest of the CDR3 is filled in from the germline J gene. CDR3 length equals 13 residues. Germline trimming cut 10 bases from V and 2 bases from J; bases unmatched to any gene: 6. In germline, CDR1 is SGHRS, CDR2 YFSETQ.

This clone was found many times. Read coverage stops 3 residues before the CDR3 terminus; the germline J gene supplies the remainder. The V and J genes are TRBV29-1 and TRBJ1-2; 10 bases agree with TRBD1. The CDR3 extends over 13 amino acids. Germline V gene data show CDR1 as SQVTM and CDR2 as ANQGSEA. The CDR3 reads CSAGDRGLWGYTF. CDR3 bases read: TGCAGCGCCGGGGACAGGGGCCTTTGGGGC. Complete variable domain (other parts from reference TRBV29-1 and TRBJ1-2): SAVISQKPSRDICQRGTSLTIQCQVDSQVTMMFWYRQQPGQSLTLIATANQGSEATYESGFVIDKFPISRPNLTFSTLTVSNMSPEDSSIYLCSAGDRGLWGYTFGSGTRLTVV.